This T cell receptor beta chain stems from a study of blood T cell repertoires in COVID-19 (dated by TCRdb to 2019 to 2021). Background for the entire study: Collaborator samples came from the United States, Italy and Spain and covered acute and convalescent phases of COVID-19. The material from the prospective study consisted of cDNA or gDNA derived from T cells, B-cell-depleted T cells, or PBMCs. The dataset comprised deeply sampled blood TCRbeta repertoires from subjects exposed to, actively infected with, or recovered from COVID-19. The repertoires were released in a freely available public database meant as a resource for research on the immune response to SARS-CoV-2. The samples were drawn from two sources: the first 160 participants of the ongoing ImmuneRACE study, and 1,000 to 1,500 subjects contributed by 6 global collaborators. The sample metadata nearly always contained a de-identified subject ID, COVID-19 status, age in years and sex. Where HLA class I and class II types were available, the types were taken from metadata supplied by the sample provider, not from assay-based typing. What the study reported, not specific to this receptor: The quantity of clinical and demographic metadata differed by source and by participant and was supplied without curation.

The germline V gene (reference sequence) yields LGHDT for CDR1 and YNNKEL for CDR2. From V the trimming removes 1 base and from J it removes 4 bases, while the gene matches leave 10 bases of the junction unaccounted for. The CDR3 covers 16 residues, taking in both the cysteine and the phenylalanine. CDR3 DNA only is kept here, 48 bases in frame from base 1. Remarks on this clone: Its antigen remains unidentified. No much larger clone is present one base from it, and per-base qualities are unavailable.

At one collaborating source in Seattle, patients were enrolled during active infection and were followed longitudinally through the course of disease. Whole blood was collected in K2EDTA tubes by collaborating institutions according to the institutions' own protocols. For TCRbeta analysis, collaborator samples were shipped as frozen whole blood, as isolated PBMCs, or as DNA extracted from either sample type. The immunoSEQ Assay, a bias-controlled multiplex PCR, was used to amplify TCRbeta CDR3 regions from genomic DNA. From the authors' description of their analysis: Within the assay, amplification of reference gene primers was used to estimate how many nucleated cells each sample contained. Sequence reads were collapsed and filtered to measure the absolute abundance of every unique TCRbeta CDR3 rearrangement. For each sample, productive Simpson clonality was calculated as the square root of Simpson's diversity index over productive rearrangements. TCRdb stores this immuneACCESS table with in-frame sequences only. Part of the clones is absent; in the studies checked, under half of the shortfall reflects unresolved V genes, and no reason is known for the rest. V, J and clone size are taken as reported in that table, and D and trimming were inferred from the DNA itself. The sample yields fewer than 300,000 clones; roughly 80% were counted once. More than 1.1% of the sample lies in the top ten.

Sequencing was done on a sample of peripheral blood. This chain joins TRBV3-1 (or the pseudogene TRBV3-2) to TRBJ2-7; 7 nucleotides in the junction match TRBD1. The sequence was collected from a human donor with COVID-19, enrolled during active disease. The donor label of this sample is uncertain. The sequenced DNA: TGTGCCAGCAGCCAAGCTGGACAGGTCTTTCGTTACGAGCAGTACTTC. Translated, this gives CASSQAGQVFRYEQYF.